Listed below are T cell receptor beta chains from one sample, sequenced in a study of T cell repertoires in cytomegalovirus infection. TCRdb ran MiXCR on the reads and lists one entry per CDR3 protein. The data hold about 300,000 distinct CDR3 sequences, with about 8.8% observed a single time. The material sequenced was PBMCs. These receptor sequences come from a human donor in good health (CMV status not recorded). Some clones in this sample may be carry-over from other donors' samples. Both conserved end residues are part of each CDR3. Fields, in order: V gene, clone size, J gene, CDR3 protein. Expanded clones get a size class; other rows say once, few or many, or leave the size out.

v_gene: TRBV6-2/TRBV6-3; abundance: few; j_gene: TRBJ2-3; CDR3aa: CAGGRGLTDTQYF
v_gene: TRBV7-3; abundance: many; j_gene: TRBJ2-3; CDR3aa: CASSLTNTDTQYF
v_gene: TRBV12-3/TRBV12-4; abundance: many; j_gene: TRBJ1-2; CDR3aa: CASSSGVRYGYTF
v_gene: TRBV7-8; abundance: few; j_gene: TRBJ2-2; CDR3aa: CASSLNGDPGTGELFF
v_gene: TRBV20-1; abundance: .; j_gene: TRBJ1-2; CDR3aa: CSARYGDSYGYTF
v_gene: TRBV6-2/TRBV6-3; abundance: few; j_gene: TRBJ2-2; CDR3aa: CASRPTSGGGTGELFF
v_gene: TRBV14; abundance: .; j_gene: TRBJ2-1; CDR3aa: CASSQEITSVPNEQFF
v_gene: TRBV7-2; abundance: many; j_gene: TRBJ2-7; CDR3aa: CASSPGQGIGYEQYF
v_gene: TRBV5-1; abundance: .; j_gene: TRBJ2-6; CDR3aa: CASSLVGARGANVLTF
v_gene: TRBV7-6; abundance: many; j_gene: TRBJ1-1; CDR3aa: CASSLNQGMNTEAFF
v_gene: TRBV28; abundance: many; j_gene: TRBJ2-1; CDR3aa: CASSLIIAQEQFF
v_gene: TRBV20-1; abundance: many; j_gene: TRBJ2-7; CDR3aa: CSATGTGSYEQYF
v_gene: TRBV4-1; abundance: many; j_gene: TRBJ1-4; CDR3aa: CASSQVDSRGEKLFF
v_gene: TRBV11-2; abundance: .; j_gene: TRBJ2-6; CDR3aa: CASSPPASGAAYSGANVLTF
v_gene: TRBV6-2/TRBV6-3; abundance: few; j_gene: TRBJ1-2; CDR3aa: CASSYSGGLLGYTF
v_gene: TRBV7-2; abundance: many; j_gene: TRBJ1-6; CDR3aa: CASSLVAANSPLHF
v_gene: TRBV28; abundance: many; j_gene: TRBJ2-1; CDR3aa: CASRRQGNRGEQFF
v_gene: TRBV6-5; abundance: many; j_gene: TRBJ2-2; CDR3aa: CASSYSWTLRGTGELFF
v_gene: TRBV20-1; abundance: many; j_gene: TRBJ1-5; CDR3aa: CSAKPGTADQPQHF
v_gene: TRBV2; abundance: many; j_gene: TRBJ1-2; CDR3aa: CASSEQGGYGYTF